The clone carrying this TCR beta chain was seen ten or more times. The antigen is not known. These data belong to a study of T-cell reconstitution after alpha-beta-depleted transplantation in children. Trimming left V 1 base short and J 0 bases short, with 6 bases between. The CDR3 spans 14 residues. Per the germline V gene, CDR1 is SGHTA and CDR2 is FQGNSA. Study-level points and caveats: When one year had passed after transplant, most T-cell counts and diversity came from newly produced T cells.

A TCRbeta library incorporating unique molecular identifiers was prepared. TCRdb reanalysed the PCR reads using MiXCR and keeps one entry per CDR3 protein. The repertoire consists of some 130,000 distinct CDR3 sequences, with more than 9.5% occurring once and the leading ten covering less than 25%. The clonotype originates from a girl less than two years old who had a stem cell transplant for combined immunodeficiency, so the T cells may come from the graft donor. The gene calls are TRBV7-2 and TRBJ2-5, with D perhaps given as TRBD1 or TRBD2 (5 bases each). This specimen was PBMCs, mostly from graft donor cells, taken 180 days after TCRalphabeta/CD19-depleted stem cell transplant. The CDR3 spells CASSLGGYQETQYF. The CDR3 coding sequence is TGTGCCAGCAGCTTAGGGGGGTACCAAGAGACCCAGTACTTC.